The rows below give T cell receptor beta chains drawn from one sample of a study of blood T cell repertoires in COVID-19. Some clones are missing from TCRdb's copy, which holds only in-frame ones; the method was immunoSEQ multiplex PCR. The sample holds fewer than 200,000 clones, 60% to 85% seen once. Material: peripheral blood. Receptors originate from an older man with acute or convalescent COVID-19. Each CDR3 is given with its conserved first and last residue. D genes are given only for firm matches. The listing skips clone size in some rows; elsewhere it reads once, few, many or a size class.

>many|TRBD2|TRBJ2-2|TRBV24-1
TGTGCCACCAGTGATTTTCCTAGCGGGGGTAGCACCGGGGAGCTGTTTTTT
CATSDFPSGGSTGELFF
>.|.|TRBJ2-2|TRBV24-1
TGTGCCACCAGTGATCAGACCGGGGAGCTGTTTTTT
CATSDQTGELFF
>.|.|TRBJ2-7|TRBV7-9
TGTGCCAGCAGCCGTTCACAGGGCTACGAGCAGTACTTC
CASSRSQGYEQYF
>.|.|TRBJ2-3|TRBV14
TGTGCCAGCAGTTCCCGGAGTGGCAGCACAGATACGCAGTATTTT
CASSSRSGSTDTQYF
>.|TRBD1|TRBJ2-5|TRBV5-1
TGCGCCAGCAGCCCGGGGGACAGGGGAAGGGGAGAGACCCAGTACTTC
CASSPGDRGRGETQYF
>.|.|TRBJ2-5|TRBV6-1
TGTGCCAGCAGTCCCCAGACGGGAGAGACCCAGTACTTC
CASSPQTGETQYF
>.|TRBD2|TRBJ2-1|TRBV7-2
TGTGCCAGCAGCTTAGCCCTAGCGGGGGGGTCAAATGAGCAGTTCTTC
CASSLALAGGSNEQFF
>.|TRBD1|TRBJ1-1|TRBV27
TGTGCCAGCAGTTTCCCCACAGGGGGCGTGGGCACTGAAGCTTTCTTT
CASSFPTGGVGTEAFF
>.|TRBD2|TRBJ2-7|TRBV5-1
TGCGCCAGCAGCTTGACCGGGACTACCTACGAGCAGTACTTC
CASSLTGTTYEQYF
>.|TRBD2|TRBJ2-5|TRBV2
TGTGCCAGCATTAGTAGGCGGGGGGGCCTGGTAATTGAGACCCAGTACTTC
CASISRRGGLVIETQYF
>.|.|TRBJ2-4|TRBV6-2/TRBV6-3
TGTGCCAGCAGCCGCTCTGAAGGGGACATTCAGTACTTC
CASSRSEGDIQYF
>few|TRBD1|TRBJ1-2|TRBV3-1/TRBV3-2
TGTGCCAGCAGCCAAGGGGACAGGGCCCTATATGGCTACACCTTC
CASSQGDRALYGYTF
>once|.|TRBJ2-2|TRBV11-3
TGTGCCAGCAGCCTATATGTGGCGGCCCCCGGGGAGCTGTTTTTT
CASSLYVAAPGELFF
>.|.|TRBJ2-7|TRBV28
TGTGCCAGCAGTTTGGGGGGGCCCTACGAGCAGTACTTC
CASSLGGPYEQYF
>.|.|TRBJ2-1|TRBV12-5
TGTGCTAGTGGTTTGTCCACGGGGGATTACAATGAGCAGTTCTTC
CASGLSTGDYNEQFF
>.|.|TRBJ2-7|TRBV7-2
TGTGCCAGCAGGGGGGGTGGATCCGCCTACGAGCAGTACTTC
CASRGGGSAYEQYF
>.|.|TRBJ2-7|TRBV10-3
TGTGCCATCAGTGTCATCGAGGGAACCTACGAGCAGTACTTC
CAISVIEGTYEQYF
>.|.|TRBJ2-3|TRBV30
TGTGCCTGGAGCGGGAGTGGTGGAGATACGCAGTATTTT
CAWSGSGGDTQYF
>.|.|TRBJ2-7|TRBV7-2
TGTGCCAGCAGCTTAGTTAGCGAGCAGTACTTC
CASSLVSEQYF
>.|TRBD1|TRBJ2-7|TRBV12-5
TGTGCTAGTGGCCGAGACAGGGAAGTGGGCGAGCAGTACTTC
CASGRDREVGEQYF
>.|TRBD1|TRBJ1-2|TRBV3-1/TRBV3-2
TGTGCCAGCAGCCAGACCTGGACAGGGCGGAACTATGGCTACACCTTC
CASSQTWTGRNYGYTF
>.|.|TRBJ1-6|TRBV18
TGTGCCAGCTCACCTATTCAGGCGAATAATTCACCCCTCCACTTT
CASSPIQANNSPLHF
>.|TRBD1|TRBJ1-2|TRBV9
TGTGCCAGCAGGAGGGACAGGGGGCTTGGTGGCTACACCTTC
CASRRDRGLGGYTF
>.|.|TRBJ2-1|TRBV27
TGTGCCAGCAGTTCTACGGGAGGGGGCCCCTACAATGAGCAGTTCTTC
CASSSTGGGPYNEQFF
>.|.|TRBJ2-5|TRBV27
TGTGCCAGCAGTTTATTGGGGGGTGTGGAGACCCAGTACTTC
CASSLLGGVETQYF
>.|.|TRBJ2-7|TRBV6-5
TGTGCCAGCATGTCCGGGAGCTCCTACGAGCAGTACTTC
CASMSGSSYEQYF
>once|TRBD2|TRBJ2-7|TRBV6-6
TGTGCCAGCAGTCCGAGATCACCGGGACTAGCGAATCAAGGCTACGAGCAGTACTTC
CASSPRSPGLANQGYEQYF
>.|TRBD1|TRBJ1-2|TRBV6-5
TGTGCCAGCAGTATGGGACAGGCCAACTATGGCTACACCTTC
CASSMGQANYGYTF
>.|TRBD2|TRBJ2-5|TRBV3-1/TRBV3-2
TGTGCCAGCACCACCCCGGGGGGTGCGGAGACCCAGTACTTC
CASTTPGGAETQYF
>.|TRBD2|TRBJ2-3|TRBV13
TGTGCCAGCAGCGCGCGGACTAGCGGGAGAGCAGATACGCAGTATTTT
CASSARTSGRADTQYF